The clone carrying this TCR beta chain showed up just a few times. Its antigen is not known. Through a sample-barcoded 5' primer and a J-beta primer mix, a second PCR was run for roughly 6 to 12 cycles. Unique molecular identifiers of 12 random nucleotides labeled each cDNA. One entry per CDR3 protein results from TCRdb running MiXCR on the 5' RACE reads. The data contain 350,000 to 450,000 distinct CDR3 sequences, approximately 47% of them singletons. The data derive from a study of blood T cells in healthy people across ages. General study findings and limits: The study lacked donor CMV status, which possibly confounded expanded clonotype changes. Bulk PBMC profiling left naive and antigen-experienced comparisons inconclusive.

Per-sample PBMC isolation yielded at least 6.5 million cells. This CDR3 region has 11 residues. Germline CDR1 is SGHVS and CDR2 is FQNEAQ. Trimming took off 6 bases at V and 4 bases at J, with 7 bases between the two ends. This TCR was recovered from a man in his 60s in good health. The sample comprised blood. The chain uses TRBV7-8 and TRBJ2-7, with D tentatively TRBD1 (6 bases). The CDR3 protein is CASSGQYEQYF. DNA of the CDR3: TGTGCCAGCAGTGGACAGTACGAGCAGTACTTC.